This T cell receptor (beta chain) was sequenced for a study of cytomegalovirus exposure and HLA in healthy donors. The PCR contained 60 Vbeta and 13 Jbeta primers. The method was immunoSEQ multiplex PCR; TCRdb's version includes in-frame clones alone and lacks a portion of them. The sample has 150,000 to 250,000 clones; roughly 85% are singletons. This clone was seen once. Germline lookup yields CDR1 MDHEN and CDR2 SYDVKM. Trimming took 7 bases from V and 4 from J; bases not matched to a gene: 10. The CDR3 loop spans 17 amino acids. The clonotype comes from a woman between 45 and 65 years old in good health and CMV-seronegative. The chain links TRBV28 to TRBJ1-6; TRBD1 agrees at 10 bases. Sequencing was performed on PBMCs. CDR3 in DNA: TGTGCCAGCACAGGAGTCGGACAGGGGGTATATAATTCACCCCTCCACTTT. As protein: CASTGVGQGVYNSPLHF.